This TCR beta chain was recorded in a study of T-cell memory formation after mild COVID-19. CDR3 length equals 15 residues. CDR1 and CDR2 from the germline V gene are MNHEY and SMNVEV (reference sequence). With 1 base removed from V and 3 bases from J, the gap between germline ends came to 13 bases. Constant-segment primers were used for 5'RACE, and the resulting TCR alpha and TCR beta cDNA libraries carried sample barcodes and UMIs. TCRdb re-called the 5' RACE reads with MiXCR, one entry per CDR3 protein. Of tens of thousands of distinct CDR3 sequences in the sample, roughly 25% are singletons; the top ten hold around 40%.

This clonotype was sampled from a man between 18 and 35 years old who had mild COVID-19 (a few samples of this study predate the infection). Cell type and time point are not known. The sample taken for sequencing was PBMCs or a T cell subset sorted from them (not recorded which). The rearrangement links TRBV27 to TRBJ2-7; D might be TRBD1 or TRBD2, each matching 5 bases. DNA for the CDR3: TGTGCCAGCAGTTTATGGACGGGGCTCAACTACGAGCAGTACTTC. It is translated as CASSLWTGLNYEQYF.